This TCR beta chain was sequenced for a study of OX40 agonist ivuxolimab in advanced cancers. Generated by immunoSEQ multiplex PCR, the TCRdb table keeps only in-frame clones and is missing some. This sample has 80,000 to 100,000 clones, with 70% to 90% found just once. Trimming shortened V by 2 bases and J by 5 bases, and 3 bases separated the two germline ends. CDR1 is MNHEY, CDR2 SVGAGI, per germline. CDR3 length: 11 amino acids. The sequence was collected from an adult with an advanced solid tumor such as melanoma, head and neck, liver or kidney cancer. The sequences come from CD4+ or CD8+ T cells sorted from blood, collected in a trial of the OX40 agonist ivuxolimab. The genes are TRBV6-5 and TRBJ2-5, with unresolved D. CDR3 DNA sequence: TGTGCCAGCAGTTACGGGGAGACCCAGTACTTC. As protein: CASSYGETQYF.